This T cell receptor beta chain emerged from a study of cytomegalovirus exposure and HLA in healthy donors. Notes on this clone: The antigen is not known.

Primers for the PCR totalled 60 Vbeta and 13 Jbeta. TCRdb's table, derived via immunoSEQ multiplex PCR, lists solely in-frame clones and lacks some. The sample holds about 120,000 clones, 82% seen once. The germline gives CDR1 SGHTA, CDR2 FQGNSA. The CDR3 totals 14 residues. The ends lost 5 bases at V and 5 bases at J; junction bases unmatched: 8. Study-level results: The number of N-insertions in an Asian-associated ancestry cluster was reportedly below the 666-donor mean in a later analysis. Across donors, presence/absence analyses took sequencing depth to be roughly uniform. A further, later analysis showed that HLA-associated TCR beta chains (compared with equally common others) were more clonally expanded. Later work found that TCR association rates differed between HLA loci; DRB1 had the most and HLA-C the fewest.

The sequencing input was PBMCs. This receptor was obtained from a woman between 18 and 30 years old in good health and CMV-seronegative. The chain has TRBV7-2 and TRBJ1-1, with 7 bases matching TRBD1. The CDR3 region is CASSVTGDGTEAFF. CDR3 in DNA: TGTGCCAGCAGCGTCACAGGGGATGGGACTGAAGCTTTCTTT.